The clone carrying this T cell receptor (beta chain) was found a few times. The antigen is not known. This sample was taken from a study of CD8 T cells in ankylosing spondylitis. Broader study findings: Reported data indicate significant enrichment of disease-linked clones within matched ankylosing spondylitis synovial fluid. Researchers report that disease-linked clones proved CD8+ and relatively rare in peripheral blood. Among TCR beta sequences, a motif of eight highly homologous variants appeared characteristic of ankylosing spondylitis blood.

V lost 9 bases and J 0 bases, leaving 19 bases between the germline ends. Looked up from germline, CDR1 is SGHRS and CDR2 is YFSETQ. The CDR3 totals 15 residues. Quantitative 5'-RACE with molecular barcodes was used to make the TCR beta libraries. TCRdb re-analysed the 5' RACE reads in MiXCR, keeping a single row per CDR3 protein. There are some 87,000 distinct CDR3 sequences in the sample; around 25% occur only once, and around 56% lies in the top ten. The chain couples TRBV5-1 to TRBJ2-7, with D unresolved. Sequenced input: blood, either unsorted or a sorted T cell fraction (not recorded which). The source is a male donor with ankylosing spondylitis or in good health (not recorded which). CDR3 nucleotides: TGCGCCACTCGAATGGGGTCAACCAGCTCCTACGAGCAGTACTTC. It translates to CATRMGSTSSYEQYF.